These 32 T cell receptor beta chains originate from one sample sequenced in a study of T cell responses to AZD1222 COVID-19 vaccine. Here immunoSEQ multiplex PCR was the method, and the copy in TCRdb shows in-frame clones only, minus some. The table shows 120,000 to 150,000 clones, with approximately 95% occurring only once. Sample: peripheral blood, taken on day 0 of MenACWY control vaccination. These receptor sequences come from an adult in good health.

The chain combines TRBV30 with TRBJ1-1; D gene unclear. V shed 0 bases and J shed 7 bases, with 9 bases lying between them. Germline CDR1 GTSNPN, CDR2 SVGIG (reference sequence). The CDR3 contains 12 residues. The CDR3 loop is CAWSVQKDEAFF. Written as DNA, the CDR3 is TGTGCCTGGAGTGTACAGAAAGATGAAGCTTTCTTT.

This rearrangement joins TRBV28 to TRBJ1-2; perhaps TRBD1 as D (5 bases). This CDR3 is 13 amino acids long. Trimming left V 6 bases short and J 3 bases short, with 11 bases between. Germline V CDR1 and CDR2: MDHEN, SYDVKM. Written as DNA, the CDR3 is TGTGCCAGCAGACCCGACAGCTACTATGGCTACACCTTC. Its translation is CASRPDSYYGYTF.

This clone was detected only once. This chain links TRBV7-2 with TRBJ2-3; D uncertain. This CDR3 is 13 amino acids long. From germline, CDR1 is SGHTA and CDR2 FQGNSA. V lost 4 bases and J 6 bases, leaving 11 bases between the germline ends. CDR3 protein: CASSSPPEDTQYF. The CDR3 DNA is TGTGCCAGCAGCTCCCCCCCGGAGGATACGCAGTATTTT.

The genes are TRBV2 and TRBJ1-1; maybe TRBD1 (5 bases). In germline, CDR1 is SNHLY, CDR2 FYNNEI. The V end was cut by 1 base, the J end by 7 bases, with 13 bases between. CDR3 length: 14 residues. CDR3: CASSEVDITSEAFF. DNA of the CDR3: TGTGCCAGCAGTGAAGTGGACATAACAAGTGAAGCTTTCTTT.

The chain couples TRBV20-1 to TRBJ1-4; no clear D gene. The CDR3 consists of 11 residues. CDR1 and CDR2 from the germline V gene are DFQATT and SNEGSKA (reference sequence). Trimming took off 1 base at V and 13 bases at J, with 10 bases between the two ends. Written as DNA, the CDR3 is TGCAGTGCTAGAGCATCCGAAGGACTGTTTTTT. This translates into CSARASEGLFF.

CDR3 residues: CASRTVSGELFF. CDR3 DNA: TGTGCCAGCAGGACAGTTAGCGGGGAGCTGTTTTTT. The rearrangement uses TRBV7-3 and TRBJ2-2; tentatively, D is TRBD1 (5 bases). This CDR3 spans 12 amino acids. The V and J ends lost 6 bases and 7 bases respectively, with 9 bases between them. Germline V lookup: CDR1 SGHTA, CDR2 FQGTGA.

The rearrangement uses TRBV5-6 and TRBJ1-1; 7 nucleotides align to TRBD1. Germline values: CDR1 SGHDT, CDR2 YYEEEE. The V gene end was trimmed by 3 bases and the J gene end by 1 base; junction bases not matched to a gene: 3. The CDR3 spans 14 residues. DNA for the CDR3: TGTGCCAGCAGCTCACAGGGGCGGAACACTGAAGCTTTCTTT. Translated, it gives CASSSQGRNTEAFF.

This clone was seen a single time. The V and J genes are TRBV30 and TRBJ1-4; no reliable D call. The CDR3 is made up of 15 amino acids. Deletions cut 4 bases from V and 0 bases from J, with 12 bases between. Germline CDR1 and CDR2: GTSNPN and SVGIG (reference sequence). The CDR3 spells CAWTLRDATNEKLFF. CDR3 nucleotide sequence: TGTGCCTGGACCCTCCGAGACGCAACTAATGAAAAACTGTTTTTT.

This chain connects TRBV5-4 to TRBJ1-2; tentatively, D is TRBD1 (6 bases). The CDR3 covers 17 residues. With 5 bases removed from V and 4 bases from J, the gap between germline ends came to 24 bases. The germline V gene has CDR1 SGHNT and CDR2 YYREEE (reference sequence). CDR3 loop: CASSSDPLNRAGYGYTF. The CDR3 coding sequence is TGTGCCAGCAGTTCCGATCCTTTAAACAGGGCCGGCTATGGCTACACCTTC. Drawing the rest from reference TRBV5-4 and TRBJ1-2, the complete variable domain is ETGVTQSPTHLIKTRGQQVTLRCSSQSGHNTVSWYQQALGQGPQFIFQYYREEENGRGNFPPRFSGLQFPNYSSELNVNALELDDSALYLCASSSDPLNRAGYGYTFGSGTRLTVV.

The chain combines TRBV29-1 with TRBJ1-1, with D possibly TRBD1 on 6 matching bases. This CDR3 comprises 12 residues. CDR1 is SQVTM, CDR2 ANQGSEA, per germline. V was pared by 7 bases and J by 4 bases, with 13 bases between. CDR3 DNA: TGCAGCGCACAGGGATGGGGCACTGAAGCTTTCTTT. Protein sequence: CSAQGWGTEAFF.

The chain joins TRBV6-2 or TRBV6-3 to TRBJ2-7; D is perhaps TRBD2 (6 bases). The V gene's germline CDR1 is MNHEY and CDR2 SVGEGT. This CDR3 comprises 14 residues. The V gene lost 1 base and the J gene lost 0 bases, with 7 bases spanning the gap. CDR3 coding DNA: TGTGCCAGCAGTTACTTGGAGGGCTCCTACGAGCAGTACTTC. Its translation: CASSYLEGSYEQYF.

The chain is built from TRBV5-6 and TRBJ1-2, with D hard to call. Trimming removed 0 bases at V and 4 bases at J, with 13 bases between. The CDR3 spans 15 residues. The germline V gene encodes CDR1 SGHDT and CDR2 YYEEEE. The CDR3 protein is CASSLVGLSGYGYTF. CDR3 DNA: TGTGCCAGCAGCTTGGTAGGGCTATCAGGCTATGGCTACACCTTC.

The chain joins TRBV5-1 to TRBJ1-2; tentatively, D is TRBD1 (5 bases). Germline V lookup: CDR1 SGHRS, CDR2 YFSETQ. Trimming took 0 bases from V and 5 from J, leaving 11 bases between them. The CDR3 totals 14 residues. The CDR3: CASSLDGGRYGYTF. For the CDR3, the DNA is TGCGCCAGCAGCTTGGACGGGGGAAGGTATGGCTACACCTTC.

This clone was observed a single time. The chain is built from TRBV7-6 and TRBJ2-2, with a tentative D call TRBD2 (5 bases). V lost 0 bases and J lost 0, with 8 bases in between. This CDR3 has 16 amino acids. Germline CDR1 is SGHVS and CDR2 is FNYEAQ. CDR3 sequence: CASSLARGPNTGELFF. The CDR3 nucleotides are TGTGCCAGCAGCTTAGCGCGAGGGCCGAACACCGGGGAGCTGTTTTTT.

The CDR3 reads CAWSVSSAGGPSTDTQYF. CDR3 bases: TGTGCCTGGAGTGTGTCCTCGGCGGGAGGGCCGTCCACAGATACGCAGTATTTT. J is TRBJ2-3 and V is TRBV30, with 9 bases lining up with TRBD2. Germline V gene sequence: CDR1 GTSNPN, CDR2 SVGIG (reference sequence). Germline trimming cut 0 bases from V and 2 bases from J; bases unmatched to any gene: 12. The CDR3 is 18 amino acids.

The chain couples TRBV7-3 to TRBJ2-1; TRBD2 aligns across 12 bases. Germline-derived CDR1 and CDR2 are SGHTA and FQGTGA. Trimming took 6 bases from V and 9 from J; bases not matched to a gene: 12. The CDR3 is 16 amino acids. CDR3 protein: CASSATLAGGPLEQFF. In DNA, the CDR3 is TGTGCCAGCAGTGCAACTCTAGCGGGAGGGCCCCTTGAGCAGTTCTTC.

DNA of the CDR3: TGTGCCAGCAGCACATTCTGGGACAGCTACGAGCAGTACTTC. It specifies CASSTFWDSYEQYF. The chain combines TRBV9 with TRBJ2-7, with TRBD1 matching over 7 bases. The CDR3 length is 14 residues. Trimming removed 4 bases from V and 3 bases from J; junction bases left unmatched: 7. Germline V gene sequence: CDR1 SGDLS, CDR2 YYNGEE. The whole variable domain, remainder taken from reference TRBV9 and TRBJ2-7, is DSGVTQTPKHLITATGQRVTLRCSPRSGDLSVYWYQQSLDQGLQFLIQYYNGEERAKGNILERFSAQQFPDLHSELNLSSLELGDSALYFCASSTFWDSYEQYFGPGTRLTVT.

This chain uses TRBV2 with TRBJ1-1, with 7 nucleotides matching TRBD1. Germline loops: CDR1 SNHLY, CDR2 FYNNEI. There are 15 residues in the CDR3. After removal of 6 bases from V and 6 bases from J, the junction contained 13 bases not matched to a gene. CDR3 coding DNA: TGTGCCAGCAGGGCCCGACAGGGTTCCGGGGCTGAAGCTTTCTTT. Its protein is CASRARQGSGAEAFF.

The chain has TRBV6-2 or TRBV6-3 and TRBJ1-1; D remains ambiguous. V lost 6 bases, J lost 3 bases, and 14 bases lay in between. The CDR3 runs to 14 residues. Looked up from germline, CDR1 is MNHEY and CDR2 is SVGEGT. CDR3 region: CASSPGILDTEAFF. The CDR3 region has the DNA TGTGCCAGCAGCCCGGGGATTCTGGACACTGAAGCTTTCTTT.

CDR3 DNA sequence: TGCGCCAGCAGCTTTACCGGAATGAACACTGAAGCTTTCTTT. Its translation: CASSFTGMNTEAFF. The gene calls are TRBV5-1 and TRBJ1-1; D remains ambiguous. This CDR3 spans 14 amino acids. CDR1 is SGHRS, CDR2 YFSETQ, per germline. V was pared by 2 bases and J by 0 bases, with 8 bases between.

The gene calls are TRBV7-2 and TRBJ1-3; 12 nucleotides match TRBD1. The ends lost 1 base at V and 0 bases at J; junction bases unmatched: 7. CDR1 SGHTA and CDR2 FQGNSA come from the germline V gene. This CDR3 is built from 19 residues. CDR3 sequence (DNA): TGTGCCAGCAGCTTAGTGGGGACAGGGGGCTCCAACTCTGGAAACACCATATATTTT. Protein sequence: CASSLVGTGGSNSGNTIYF.

The CDR3 DNA reads TGTGCCAGCAGCAAAGTAAGGAGTCGGGCGGAGGGGGACGAGCAGTACTTC. This gives the protein CASSKVRSRAEGDEQYF. The chain joins TRBV21-1 to TRBJ2-7. TRBV21-1 is described as a pseudogene. The CDR3 spans 17 residues.

CDR3 amino acids: CATSAGGASGEQFF. The CDR3 DNA reads TGTGCCACCAGTGCAGGGGGCGCGTCAGGAGAGCAGTTCTTC. The J gene is TRBJ2-1, the V gene TRBV24-1, with 8 bases identical to TRBD1. The V gene's germline CDR1 is KGHDR and CDR2 SFDVKD. With 5 bases clipped from V and 10 bases from J, the junction kept 9 bases outside the gene matches. This CDR3 has 14 amino acids.

The gene calls are TRBV7-2 and TRBJ2-1; D remains unclear. CDR1 SGHTA and CDR2 FQGNSA come from the germline V gene. V was cut by 4 bases and J by 9 bases, with 16 bases left in between. The CDR3 is 14 amino acids. For the CDR3, the DNA is TGTGCCAGCAGCTCGGACCCGGTTTTCGGTGAGCAGTTCTTC. Translated, it gives CASSSDPVFGEQFF.

The rearrangement uses TRBV18 and TRBJ2-5; D is possibly TRBD1 (6 bases). Germline values: CDR1 KGHSH, CDR2 LQKENI. The V end was cut by 6 bases, the J end by 7 bases, with 15 bases between. The CDR3 length is 13 residues. The CDR3 region is CASSRTDTGTQYF. CDR3 coding DNA: TGTGCCAGCTCTCGGACAGACACCGGGACCCAGTACTTC.

V is TRBV4-3 and J is TRBJ2-2; the D gene could be TRBD1 or TRBD2 (6 bases each). CDR1 LGHNA and CDR2 YSLEER come from the germline V gene. The V end lost 0 bases, the J end lost 6 bases, and 17 bases lay between the germline ends. This CDR3 has 17 amino acids. The CDR3 DNA follows: TGCGCCAGCAGCCAAGATGCGGCGGGACAAAACCCCGGGGAGCTGTTTTTT. Encoded protein: CASSQDAAGQNPGELFF.

The chain joins TRBV4-3 to TRBJ1-6; 9 bases line up with TRBD1. This CDR3 has 15 residues. With V trimmed by 0 bases and J by 8 bases, 2 bases remained unmatched. From germline, CDR1 is LGHNA and CDR2 YSLEER. CDR3 DNA sequence: TGCGCCAGCAGCCAAGATCGACAGGGGGATTCACCCCTCCACTTT. Protein: CASSQDRQGDSPLHF.

The rearrangement links TRBV2 to TRBJ1-5; D remains unclear. CDR3 length equals 13 residues. The V gene's germline CDR1 is SNHLY and CDR2 FYNNEI. The V gene lost 2 bases and the J gene lost 7 bases, with 9 bases spanning the gap. CDR3 nucleotide sequence: TGTGCCAGCAGTGAATCCGCTCGCCAGCCCCAGCATTTT. Translated, it gives CASSESARQPQHF.

The V gene is TRBV18, the J gene TRBJ2-5; tentatively, D is TRBD1 (6 bases). The CDR3 covers 14 residues. V was cut by 6 bases and J by 1 base, with 12 bases left in between. Germline V gene data show CDR1 as KGHSH and CDR2 as LQKENI. DNA for the CDR3: TGTGCCAGCTCCCCGAGGGGGTCCCAAGAGACCCAGTACTTC. Translating gives CASSPRGSQETQYF.

The genes are TRBV5-4 and TRBJ1-2; perhaps TRBD1 as D (5 bases). Germline CDR1 reads SGHNT; CDR2 reads YYREEE (reference sequence). V was cut by 4 bases and J by 1 base, with 8 bases left in between. There are 13 residues in the CDR3. CDR3 bases: TGTGCCAGCAGCACTGACAGTAACTATGGCTACACCTTC. Its protein is CASSTDSNYGYTF.

The chain links TRBV9 to TRBJ1-4, with D perhaps matching TRBD1 (5 bases). Trimming pared 0 bases from V and 8 bases from J, leaving 14 bases between. The germline CDR1 and CDR2 sequences are SGDLS and YYNGEE. This CDR3 contains 15 residues. CDR3 residues: CASSVEARDGEKLFF. The CDR3 nucleotides read TGTGCCAGCAGCGTAGAGGCCCGGGACGGCGAAAAACTGTTTTTT.

The chain carries TRBV5-8 and TRBJ2-1; 9 nucleotides match TRBD2. There are 17 residues in the CDR3. The ends lost 1 base at V and 0 bases at J; junction bases unmatched: 5. The V gene's germline CDR1 is SGHTS and CDR2 YDEGEE. CDR3 DNA: TGTGCCAGCAGCTTGACGACTAGCGGAGACTCCTACAATGAGCAGTTCTTC. Its translation: CASSLTTSGDSYNEQFF.